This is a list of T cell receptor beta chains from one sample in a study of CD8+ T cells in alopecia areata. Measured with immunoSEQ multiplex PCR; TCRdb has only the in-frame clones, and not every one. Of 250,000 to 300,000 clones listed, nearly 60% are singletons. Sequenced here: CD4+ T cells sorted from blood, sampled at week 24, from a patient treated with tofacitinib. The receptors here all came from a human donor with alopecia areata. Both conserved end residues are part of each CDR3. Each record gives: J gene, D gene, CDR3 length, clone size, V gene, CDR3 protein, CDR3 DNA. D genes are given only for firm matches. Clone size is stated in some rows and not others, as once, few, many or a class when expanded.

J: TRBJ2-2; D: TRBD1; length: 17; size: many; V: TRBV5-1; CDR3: CASSPSPTGGDTGELFF; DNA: TGCGCCAGCAGCCCCTCCCCGACAGGGGGAGACACCGGGGAGCTGTTTTTT
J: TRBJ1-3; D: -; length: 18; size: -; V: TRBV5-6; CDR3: CASSLASLMRVSGNTIYF; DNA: TGTGCCAGCAGCTTGGCTTCACTCATGCGGGTTTCGGGAAACACCATATATTTT
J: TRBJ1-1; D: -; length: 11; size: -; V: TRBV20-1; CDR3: CSARQSTEAFF; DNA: TGCAGTGCTCGACAGTCCACTGAAGCTTTCTTT
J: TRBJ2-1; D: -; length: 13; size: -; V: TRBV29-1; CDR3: CSVALRLNNEQFF; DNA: TGCAGCGTTGCACTCCGCCTTAACAATGAGCAGTTCTTC
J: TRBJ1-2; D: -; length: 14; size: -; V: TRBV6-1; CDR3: CASSDRQEYYGYTF; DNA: TGTGCCAGCAGTGACCGACAGGAGTACTATGGCTACACCTTC
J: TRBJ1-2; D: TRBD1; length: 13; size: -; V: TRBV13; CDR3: CASTRDRGYGYTF; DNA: TGTGCCAGCACCCGAGACAGGGGTTATGGCTACACCTTC
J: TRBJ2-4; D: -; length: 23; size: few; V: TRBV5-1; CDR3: CASSLEAHVRGEPIKLAKNIQYF; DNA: TGCGCCAGCAGCTTGGAAGCCCACGTCAGGGGCGAGCCGATTAAACTAGCCAAAAACATTCAGTACTTC
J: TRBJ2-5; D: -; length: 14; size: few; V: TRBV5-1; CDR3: CASSLKGHEETQYF; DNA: TGCGCCAGCAGCTTGAAGGGGCACGAAGAGACCCAGTACTTC
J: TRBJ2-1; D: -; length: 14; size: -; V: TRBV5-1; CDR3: CASSLLAGGNEQFF; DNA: TGCGCCAGCAGCTTGTTGGCCGGGGGCAATGAGCAGTTCTTC
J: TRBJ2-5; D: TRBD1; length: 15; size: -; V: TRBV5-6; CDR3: CASSSGQGLAETQYF; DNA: TGTGCCAGCAGCTCCGGACAGGGGTTGGCGGAGACCCAGTACTTC
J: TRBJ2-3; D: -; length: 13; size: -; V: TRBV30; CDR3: CAWSRSGTDTQYF; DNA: TGTGCCTGGAGCCGTTCAGGTACAGATACGCAGTATTTT
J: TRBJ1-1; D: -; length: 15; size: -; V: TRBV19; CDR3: CASSIDPRLNTEAFF; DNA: TGTGCCAGTAGTATAGATCCCCGGCTGAACACTGAAGCTTTCTTT
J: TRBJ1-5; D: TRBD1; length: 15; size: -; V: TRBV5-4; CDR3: CASSSSGTGNQPQHF; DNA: TGTGCCAGCAGCTCATCCGGGACAGGGAATCAGCCCCAGCATTTT
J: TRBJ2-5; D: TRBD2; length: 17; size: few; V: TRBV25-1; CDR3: CASSEFRLAGRGGTQYF; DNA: TGTGCCAGCAGTGAATTCCGACTAGCGGGCCGGGGGGGGACCCAGTACTTC
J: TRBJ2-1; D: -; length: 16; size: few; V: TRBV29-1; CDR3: CSVEGGGGPDVDEQFF; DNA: TGCAGCGTTGAAGGCGGTGGGGGGCCCGATGTGGATGAGCAGTTCTTC
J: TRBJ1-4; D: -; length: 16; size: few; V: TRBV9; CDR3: CASSVGVGQEHEKLFF; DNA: TGTGCCAGCAGCGTAGGCGTGGGGCAGGAGCATGAAAAACTGTTTTTT
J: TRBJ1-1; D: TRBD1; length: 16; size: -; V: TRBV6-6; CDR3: CASSRDRNKGNTEAFF; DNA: TGTGCCAGCAGCCGGGACAGGAATAAAGGAAACACTGAAGCTTTCTTT
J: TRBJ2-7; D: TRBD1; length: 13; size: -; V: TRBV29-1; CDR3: CSVNQGDSYEQYF; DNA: TGCAGCGTGAACCAGGGGGACTCCTACGAGCAGTACTTC
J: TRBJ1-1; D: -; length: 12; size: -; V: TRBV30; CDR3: CAWSRRGTEAFF; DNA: TGTGCCTGGAGTAGGAGGGGCACTGAAGCTTTCTTT
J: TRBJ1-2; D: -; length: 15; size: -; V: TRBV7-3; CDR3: CASSPSRDFAYGYTF; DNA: TGTGCCAGCAGCCCCTCTCGGGACTTTGCCTATGGCTACACCTTC
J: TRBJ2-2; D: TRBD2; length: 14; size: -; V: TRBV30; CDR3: CALRGTSYTGELFF; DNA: TGTGCCTTGCGCGGGACTAGCTACACCGGGGAGCTGTTTTTT
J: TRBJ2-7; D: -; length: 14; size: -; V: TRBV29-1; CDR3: CSVVQPLTGTEQYF; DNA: TGCAGCGTTGTCCAACCTCTGACAGGGACTGAGCAGTACTTC
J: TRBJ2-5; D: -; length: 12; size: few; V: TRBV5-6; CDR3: CASSRNQETQYF; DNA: TGTGCCAGCAGCCGGAACCAAGAGACCCAGTACTTC
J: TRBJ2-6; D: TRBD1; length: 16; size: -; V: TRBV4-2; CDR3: CASTPTGGPVANVLTF; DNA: TGTGCCAGCACTCCAACAGGGGGACCCGTGGCCAACGTCCTGACTTTC
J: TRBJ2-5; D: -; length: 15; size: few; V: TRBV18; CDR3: CASSPPGGRWETQYF; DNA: TGTGCCAGCTCACCACCTGGAGGTCGGTGGGAGACCCAGTACTTC
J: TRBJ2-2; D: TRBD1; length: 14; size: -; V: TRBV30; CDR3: CAWSVLDRVGELFF; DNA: TGTGCCTGGAGCGTCCTGGACAGGGTTGGGGAGCTGTTTTTT
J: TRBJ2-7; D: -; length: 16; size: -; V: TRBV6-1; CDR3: CASSERTATYPYEQYF; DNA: TGTGCCAGCAGTGAAAGGACAGCCACCTACCCTTACGAGCAGTACTTC
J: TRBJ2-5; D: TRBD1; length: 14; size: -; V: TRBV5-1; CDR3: CASSLGGRQETQYF; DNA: TGCGCCAGCAGCTTAGGGGGCCGACAAGAGACCCAGTACTTC
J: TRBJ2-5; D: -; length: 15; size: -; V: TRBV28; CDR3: CASSSFTEYQETQYF; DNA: TGTGCCAGCAGTTCCTTCACAGAGTACCAAGAGACCCAGTACTTC
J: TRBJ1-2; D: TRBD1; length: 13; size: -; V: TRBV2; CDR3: CASRDRVIGGYTF; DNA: TGTGCCAGCAGGGACAGGGTCATCGGAGGCTACACCTTC
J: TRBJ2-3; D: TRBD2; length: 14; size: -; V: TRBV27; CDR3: CASSLRLAGEGQYF; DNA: TGTGCCAGCAGTTTAAGACTAGCGGGGGAAGGGCAGTATTTT
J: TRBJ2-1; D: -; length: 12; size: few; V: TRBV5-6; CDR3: CASSFRVGEQFF; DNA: TGTGCCAGCAGCTTCAGGGTGGGGGAGCAGTTCTTC
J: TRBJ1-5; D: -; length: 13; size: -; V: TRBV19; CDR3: CASSLSVYRPQHF; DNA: TGTGCCAGTAGCTTATCGGTCTATCGACCCCAGCATTTT
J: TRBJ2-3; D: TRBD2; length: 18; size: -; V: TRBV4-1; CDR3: CASSQLTGGIPSTDTQYF; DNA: TGCGCCAGCAGCCAATTGACGGGGGGGATCCCTAGCACAGATACGCAGTATTTT
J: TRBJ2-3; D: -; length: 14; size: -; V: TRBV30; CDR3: CAWSVELEPDTQYF; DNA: TGTGCCTGGAGTGTAGAGTTAGAGCCAGATACGCAGTATTTT
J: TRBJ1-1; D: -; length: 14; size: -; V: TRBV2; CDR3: CASSEGLGIAEAFF; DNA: TGTGCCAGCAGTGAAGGGTTGGGGATCGCTGAAGCTTTCTTT
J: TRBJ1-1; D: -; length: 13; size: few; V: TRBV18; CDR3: CASSAMGNTEAFF; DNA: TGTGCCAGCTCAGCCATGGGGAACACTGAAGCTTTCTTT
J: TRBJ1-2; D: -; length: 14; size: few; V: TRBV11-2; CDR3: CASSLTAGAPRYTF; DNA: TGTGCCAGCAGCTTAACGGCAGGGGCTCCCCGCTACACCTTC
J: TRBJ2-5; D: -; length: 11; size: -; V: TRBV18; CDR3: CASSQQETQYF; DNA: TGTGCCAGCTCACAACAAGAGACCCAGTACTTC
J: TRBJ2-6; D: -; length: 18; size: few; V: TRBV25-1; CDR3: CASSAGPGVTLGANVLTF; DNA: TGTGCCAGCAGTGCGGGCCCAGGGGTGACTCTCGGGGCCAACGTCCTGACTTTC
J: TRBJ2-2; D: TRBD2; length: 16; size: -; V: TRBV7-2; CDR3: CASSTPGLAATGELFF; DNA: TGTGCCAGCAGCACACCGGGACTAGCGGCAACCGGGGAGCTGTTTTTT
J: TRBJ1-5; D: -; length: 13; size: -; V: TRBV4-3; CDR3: CASSQEVGRAQHF; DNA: TGCGCCAGCAGCCAAGAAGTGGGGAGGGCCCAGCATTTT
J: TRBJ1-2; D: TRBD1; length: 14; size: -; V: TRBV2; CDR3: CASRETGFNYGYTF; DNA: TGTGCCAGCAGGGAGACAGGGTTTAACTATGGCTACACCTTC
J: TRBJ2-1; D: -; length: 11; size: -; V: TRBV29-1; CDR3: CSVDRQTGQFF; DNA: TGCAGCGTTGATAGACAGACTGGGCAGTTCTTC
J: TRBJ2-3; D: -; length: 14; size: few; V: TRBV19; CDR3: CASTPSGNTDTQYF; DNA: TGTGCCAGTACGCCCAGTGGGAACACAGATACGCAGTATTTT